This T cell receptor (beta chain) was obtained from a study of cytomegalovirus exposure and HLA in healthy donors. The study, taken as a whole, reports: A further, later analysis showed that HLA-associated TCR beta chains (compared with equally common others) were more clonally expanded.

Points on this clone: Its specificity is unknown.

PCR employed 60 Vbeta and 13 Jbeta primers. The method was immunoSEQ multiplex PCR; TCRdb's version includes in-frame clones alone and lacks a portion of them. The sample yields 100,000 to 150,000 clones, 60% to 80% seen once. V gave up 2 bases and J gave up 3 bases; unmatched junction bases: 6. The length of the CDR3 is 16 residues. Germline loops: CDR1 MDHEN, CDR2 SYDVKM. Sequenced: PBMCs. This sequence originates from a female donor in good health and CMV-seronegative. V and J are TRBV28 and TRBJ2-3; 9 bases line up with TRBD2. The CDR3 sequence: CASSLPRLAVTDTQYF. For the CDR3, the DNA is TGTGCCAGCAGTTTACCCCGACTAGCGGTTACAGATACGCAGTATTTT. The entire variable domain, with the rest obtained from reference TRBV28 and TRBJ2-3, is as follows: DVKVTQSSRYLVKRTGEKVFLECVQDMDHENMFWYRQDPGLGLRLIYFSYDVKMKEKGDIPEGYSVSREKKERFSLILESASTNQTSMYLCASSLPRLAVTDTQYFGPGTRLTVL.